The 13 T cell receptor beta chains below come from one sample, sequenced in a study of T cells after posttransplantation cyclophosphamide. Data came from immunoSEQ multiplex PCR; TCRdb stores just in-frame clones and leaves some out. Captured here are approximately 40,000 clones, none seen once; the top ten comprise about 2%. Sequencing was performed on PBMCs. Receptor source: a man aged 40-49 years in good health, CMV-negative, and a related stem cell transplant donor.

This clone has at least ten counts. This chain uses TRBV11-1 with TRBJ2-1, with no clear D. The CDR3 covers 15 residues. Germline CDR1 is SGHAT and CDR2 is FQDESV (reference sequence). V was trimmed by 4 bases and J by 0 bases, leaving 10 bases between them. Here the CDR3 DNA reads TGTGCCAGCAGCTCCACCGGAGACTCCTACAATGAGCAGTTCTTC. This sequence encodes CASSSTGDSYNEQFF.

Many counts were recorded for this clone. In DNA, the CDR3 is TGTGCCATCAGTGAATCAGGGGGCCCCTACAATGAGCAGTTCTTC. This encodes CAISESGGPYNEQFF. The chain carries TRBV10-3 and TRBJ2-1; 8 bases map to TRBD1. The CDR3 length is 15 residues. Germline V gene data show CDR1 as ENHRY and CDR2 as SYGVKD. Trimming at V came to 3 bases and at J to 2 bases, leaving 3 bases not matched to a gene.

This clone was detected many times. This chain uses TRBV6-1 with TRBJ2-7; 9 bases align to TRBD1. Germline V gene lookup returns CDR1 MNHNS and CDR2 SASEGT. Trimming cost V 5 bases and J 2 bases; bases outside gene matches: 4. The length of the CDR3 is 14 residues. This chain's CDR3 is CASSTGDRAYEQYF. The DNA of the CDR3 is TGTGCCAGCAGTACAGGGGACAGGGCCTACGAGCAGTACTTC.

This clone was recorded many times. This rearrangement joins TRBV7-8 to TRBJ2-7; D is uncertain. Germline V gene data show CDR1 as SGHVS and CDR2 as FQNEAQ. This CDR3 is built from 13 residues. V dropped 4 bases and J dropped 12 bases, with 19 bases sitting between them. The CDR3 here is CASSSSGRESPYV. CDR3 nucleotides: TGTGCCAGCAGCTCCTCGGGTCGAGAGTCGCCGTACGTC.

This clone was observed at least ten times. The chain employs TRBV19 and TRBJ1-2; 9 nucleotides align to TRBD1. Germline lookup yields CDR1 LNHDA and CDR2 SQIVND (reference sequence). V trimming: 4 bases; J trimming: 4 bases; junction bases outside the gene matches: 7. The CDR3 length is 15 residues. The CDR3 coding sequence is TGTGCCAGTAGTAGGACAGGGGACGGTGGCTATGGCTACACCTTC. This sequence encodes CASSRTGDGGYGYTF. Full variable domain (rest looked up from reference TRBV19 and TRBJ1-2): DGGITQSPKYLFRKEGQNVTLSCEQNLNHDAMYWYRQDPGQGLRLIYYSQIVNDFQKGDIAEGYSVSREKKESFPLTVTSAQKNPTAFYLCASSRTGDGGYGYTFGSGTRLTVV.

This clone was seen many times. CDR3 sequence reads: CASSLQRDSTDTQYF. The CDR3 nucleotides are TGCGCCAGCAGCCTCCAGCGGGATAGCACAGATACGCAGTATTTT. The chain links TRBV4-1 to TRBJ2-3; 7 nucleotides match TRBD2. The length of the CDR3 is 15 residues. Trimming at V came to 4 bases and at J to 0 bases, leaving 4 bases not matched to a gene. Germline assignment: CDR1 MGHRA and CDR2 YSYEKL.

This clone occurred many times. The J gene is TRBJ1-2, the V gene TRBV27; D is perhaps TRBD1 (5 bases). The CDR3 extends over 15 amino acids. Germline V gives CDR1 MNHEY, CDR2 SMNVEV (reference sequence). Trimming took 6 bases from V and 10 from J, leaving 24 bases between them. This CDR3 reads CASSTQAPGLYPYTF. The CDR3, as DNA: TGTGCCAGCAGCACGCAAGCCCCAGGGCTCTATCCCTACACCTTC.

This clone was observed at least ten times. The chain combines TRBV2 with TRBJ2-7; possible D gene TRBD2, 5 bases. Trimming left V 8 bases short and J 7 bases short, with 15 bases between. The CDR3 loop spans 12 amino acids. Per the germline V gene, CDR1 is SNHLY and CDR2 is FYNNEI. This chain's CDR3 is CASEIRTGEQYV. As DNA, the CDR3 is TGTGCCAGCGAGATAAGGACTGGGGAGCAGTACGTC.

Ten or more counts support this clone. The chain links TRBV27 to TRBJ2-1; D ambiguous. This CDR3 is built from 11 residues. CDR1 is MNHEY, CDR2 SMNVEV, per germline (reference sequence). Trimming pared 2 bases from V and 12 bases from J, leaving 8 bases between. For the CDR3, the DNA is TGTGCCAGCAGTTTAGGAGACCTGCAGTTCTTC. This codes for CASSLGDLQFF.

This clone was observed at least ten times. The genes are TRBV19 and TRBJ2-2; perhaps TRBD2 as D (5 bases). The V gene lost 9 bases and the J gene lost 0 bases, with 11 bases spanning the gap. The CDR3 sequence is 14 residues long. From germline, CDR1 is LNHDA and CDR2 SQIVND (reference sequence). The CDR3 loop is CASQDGANTGELFF. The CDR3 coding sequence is TGTGCCAGCCAGGACGGGGCGAACACCGGGGAGCTGTTTTTT.

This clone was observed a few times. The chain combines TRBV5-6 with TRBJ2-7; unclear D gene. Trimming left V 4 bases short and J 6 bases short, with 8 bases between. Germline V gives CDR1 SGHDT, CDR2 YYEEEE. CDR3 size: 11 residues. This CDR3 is CASSPGFEQYF. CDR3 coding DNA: TGTGCCAGCAGCCCCGGTTTCGAGCAGTACTTC.

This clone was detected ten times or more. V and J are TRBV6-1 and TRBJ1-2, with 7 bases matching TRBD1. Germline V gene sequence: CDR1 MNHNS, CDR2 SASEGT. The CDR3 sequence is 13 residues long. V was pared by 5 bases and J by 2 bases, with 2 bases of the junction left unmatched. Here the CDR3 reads CASSSTGNYGYTF. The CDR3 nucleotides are TGTGCCAGCAGTTCGACAGGGAACTATGGCTACACCTTC.

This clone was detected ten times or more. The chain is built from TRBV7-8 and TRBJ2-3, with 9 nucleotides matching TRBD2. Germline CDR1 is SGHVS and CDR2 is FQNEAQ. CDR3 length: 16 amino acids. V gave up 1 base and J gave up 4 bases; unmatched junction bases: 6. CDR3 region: CASSLEAGGRPDTQYF. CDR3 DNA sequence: TGTGCCAGCAGCTTAGAGGCGGGGGGGAGGCCAGATACGCAGTATTTT.